One sample yielded the 11 T cell receptor beta chains listed below, sequenced in a study of blood T cell repertoires in COVID-19. Only in-frame clones appear in the TCRdb table, and some are missing; sequencing was by immunoSEQ multiplex PCR. The profile covers some 80,000 clones, with more than 80% appearing a single time and roughly 12% taken by the ten largest. Sequencing was carried out using peripheral blood. These receptor sequences come from a human donor in a cohort sampled during active COVID-19.

This rearrangement joins TRBV24-1 to TRBJ2-1; 7 bases match TRBD2. The CDR3 is 11 amino acids. Germline loops: CDR1 KGHDR, CDR2 SFDVKD. J gave up 10 bases and V 9 bases, and 5 bases lay outside the gene matches. CDR3 nucleotides: TGTGCCACCGGGAGGGTCGGCGAGCAGTTCTTC. It translates to CATGRVGEQFF.

The V call is TRBV27, the J call TRBJ2-7; possible D gene TRBD2, 5 bases. V lost 5 bases and J lost 2, with 10 bases in between. CDR1 and CDR2 (germline): MNHEY, SMNVEV (reference sequence). The CDR3 is 13 amino acids. CDR3: CASSRAGAYEQYF. The CDR3 DNA reads as TGTGCCAGCAGTCGGGCCGGGGCCTACGAGCAGTACTTC.

J is TRBJ2-5 and V is TRBV6-5, with D unresolved. The CDR3 spans 13 residues. The germline gives CDR1 MNHEY, CDR2 SVGAGI. Trimming left V 6 bases short and J 4 bases short, with 12 bases between. CDR3 nucleotides: TGTGCCAGCAGGCGCTCGTTCCTAGAGACCCAGTACTTC. Translation gives CASRRSFLETQYF.

The gene calls are TRBV5-1 and TRBJ1-6; the D gene is possibly TRBD1 (5 bases). Trimming removed 1 base from V and 7 bases from J, with 15 bases in between. The CDR3 sequence is 16 residues long. Germline CDR1 is SGHRS and CDR2 is YFSETQ. The CDR3 DNA sequence: TGCGCCAGCAGCTTGTCGGGAGGGGAACCCAATTCACCCCTCCACTTT. It translates to CASSLSGGEPNSPLHF.

The rearrangement uses TRBV6-1 and TRBJ2-1; 14 bases fit TRBD2. The ends lost 1 base at V and 10 bases at J; junction bases unmatched: 6. The CDR3 contains 16 residues. The germline CDR1 and CDR2 sequences are MNHNS and SASEGT. CDR3 DNA sequence: TGTGCCAGCAGTGAAGAAGGACTAGCGGGGGGTTTAGAGCAGTTCTTC. It translates to CASSEEGLAGGLEQFF.

The chain uses TRBV19 and TRBJ2-2; 14 bases map to TRBD2. V lost 9 bases to trimming and J lost 6 bases; unmatched junction nucleotides: 12. Germline V CDR1 and CDR2: LNHDA, SQIVND (reference sequence). The CDR3 spans 17 residues. CDR3 in amino acids: CASRSPLTSGGAGELFF. As DNA, the CDR3 is TGTGCCAGCCGTTCCCCCCTGACTAGCGGGGGGGCCGGGGAGCTGTTTTTT. Variable domain in full (rest from reference TRBV19 and TRBJ2-2): DGGITQSPKYLFRKEGQNVTLSCEQNLNHDAMYWYRQDPGQGLRLIYYSQIVNDFQKGDIAEGYSVSREKKESFPLTVTSAQKNPTAFYLCASRSPLTSGGAGELFFGEGSRLTVL.

The rearrangement links TRBV27 to TRBJ1-5, with 11 bases aligning to TRBD1. Germline loops: CDR1 MNHEY, CDR2 SMNVEV (reference sequence). The CDR3 runs 15 residues. Trimming removed 6 bases from V and 4 bases from J; junction bases left unmatched: 5. The CDR3 loop is CASRTDRGRNQPQHF. The DNA for the CDR3 is TGTGCCAGCAGGACGGACAGGGGGCGAAATCAGCCCCAGCATTTT.

The V gene is TRBV3-1 (or the pseudogene TRBV3-2), the J gene TRBJ2-1; 12 bases map to TRBD2. V lost 1 base and J lost 7; bases outside the gene matches: 8. Germline-derived CDR1 and CDR2 are LGHDT and YNNKEL (reference sequence). This CDR3 spans 17 amino acids. The CDR3 reads CASSQVLAGGPWNEQFF. CDR3 bases: TGTGCCAGCAGCCAAGTACTAGCGGGAGGCCCCTGGAATGAGCAGTTCTTC.

This clone appeared once. V is TRBV12-3 or TRBV12-4 and J is TRBJ2-2; D is undetermined. Trimming stripped 6 bases from V and 3 bases from J, with 8 bases between. The CDR3 extends over 13 amino acids. CDR3 bases: TGTGCCAGCAGGTCCCGGGACACCGGGGAGCTGTTTTTT. It is translated as CASRSRDTGELFF.

V usage is TRBV21-1 and J usage is TRBJ2-5; the table's TRBD1 call for D was not verified on the DNA. TRBV21-1 is classified as a pseudogene. The CDR3 is made up of 14 amino acids. The DNA of the CDR3 is TGTGCCAGCAGCTCGGGACAGACCCAGGAGACCCAGTACTTC. It yields the protein CASSSGQTQETQYF.

V and J are TRBV7-9 and TRBJ1-1; D remains ambiguous. V was trimmed by 4 bases and J by 4 bases, leaving 4 bases between them. CDR3 length: 11 amino acids. In germline, CDR1 is SEHNR, CDR2 FQNEAQ (reference sequence). The CDR3 here is CASSSLTEAFF. CDR3 DNA sequence: TGTGCCAGCAGCTCCCTCACTGAAGCTTTCTTT.